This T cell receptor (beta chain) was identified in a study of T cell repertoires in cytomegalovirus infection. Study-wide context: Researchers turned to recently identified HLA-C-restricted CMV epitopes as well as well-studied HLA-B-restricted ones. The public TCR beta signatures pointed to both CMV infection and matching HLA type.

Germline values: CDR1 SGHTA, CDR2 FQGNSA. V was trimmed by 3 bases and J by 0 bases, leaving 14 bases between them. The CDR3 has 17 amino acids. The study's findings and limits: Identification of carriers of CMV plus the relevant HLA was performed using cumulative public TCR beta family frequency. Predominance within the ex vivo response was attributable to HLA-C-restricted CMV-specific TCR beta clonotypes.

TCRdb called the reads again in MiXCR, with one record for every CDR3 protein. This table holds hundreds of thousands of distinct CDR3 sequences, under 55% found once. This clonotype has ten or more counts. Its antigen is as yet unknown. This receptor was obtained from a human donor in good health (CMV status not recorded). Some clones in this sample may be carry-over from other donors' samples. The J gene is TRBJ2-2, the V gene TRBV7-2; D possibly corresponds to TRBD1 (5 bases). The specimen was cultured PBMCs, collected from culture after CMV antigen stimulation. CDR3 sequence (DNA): TGTGCCAGCAGCTTCCGCAGACAGAAAGCGAACACCGGGGAGCTGTTTTTT. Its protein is CASSFRRQKANTGELFF.